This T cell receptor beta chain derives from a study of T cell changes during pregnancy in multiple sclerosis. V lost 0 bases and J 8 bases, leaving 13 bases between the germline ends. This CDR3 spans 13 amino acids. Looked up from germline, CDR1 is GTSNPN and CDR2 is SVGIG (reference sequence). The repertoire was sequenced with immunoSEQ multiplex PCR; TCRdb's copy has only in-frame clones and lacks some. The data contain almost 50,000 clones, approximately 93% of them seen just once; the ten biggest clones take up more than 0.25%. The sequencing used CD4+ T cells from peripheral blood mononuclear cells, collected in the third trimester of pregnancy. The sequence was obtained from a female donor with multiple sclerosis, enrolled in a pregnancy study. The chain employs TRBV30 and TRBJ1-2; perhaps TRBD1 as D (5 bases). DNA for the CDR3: TGTGCCTGGAGTGTACGGCAGGGTAGGGGCTACACCTTC. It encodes CAWSVRQGRGYTF. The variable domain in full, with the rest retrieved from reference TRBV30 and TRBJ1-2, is SQTIHQWPATLVQPVGSPLSLECTVEGTSNPNLYWYRQAAGRGLQLLFYSVGIGQISSEVPQNLSASRPQDRQFILSSKKLLLSDSGFYLCAWSVRQGRGYTFGSGTRLTVV.